These 22 T cell receptor beta chains originate from one sample sequenced in a study of neurological immune-mediated disorders. Each CDR3 protein is one row after TCRdb ran MiXCR on the 5' RACE reads. The top ten clones hold around a quarter of a sample with 45,000 to 50,000 distinct CDR3 sequences, roughly 24% of them seen once. Sequencing input: PBMCs. The receptors derive from an older woman in good health.

This clonotype was seen ten or more times. The rearrangement links TRBV6-6 to TRBJ2-7; possible D gene TRBD1, 6 bases. V lost 0 bases and J lost 4, with 16 bases in between. CDR1 is MNHNY, CDR2 SVGAGI, per germline (reference sequence). The CDR3 is 16 amino acids. The DNA for the CDR3 is TGTGCCAGCAGTTACTCGAGTTCCAAGGGGGATTACGAGCAGTACTTC. It yields the protein CASSYSSSKGDYEQYF.

In this sample, this clonotype turned up many times. The V call is TRBV29-1, the J call TRBJ2-1; weak D call: TRBD2 (7 bases). Germline V CDR1 and CDR2: SQVTM, ANQGSEA. The CDR3 is 13 amino acids. The ends were cut back, 7 bases at V and 3 bases at J, with 13 bases in the middle. The CDR3 loop is CSEGGTDYNEQFF. The CDR3 bases are TGCAGCGAGGGGGGGACCGACTACAATGAGCAGTTCTTC.

This clonotype was detected ten times or more. V usage is TRBV27 and J usage is TRBJ1-2; D is unresolved. V lost 5 bases to trimming and J lost 3 bases, with 13 bases between them. The germline V gene has CDR1 MNHEY and CDR2 SMNVEV (reference sequence). CDR3 size: 14 residues. The CDR3 sequence: CASSLSHRYYGYTF. The CDR3 DNA reads TGTGCCAGCAGTCTCAGCCACAGATACTATGGCTACACCTTC.

This clonotype occurred many times. The chain uses TRBV7-2 and TRBJ2-5; D is uncertain. CDR3 size: 13 residues. The V and J ends lost 3 bases and 1 base respectively, with 6 bases between them. From germline, CDR1 is SGHTA and CDR2 FQGNSA. CDR3 protein: CASSFFPQETQYF. As DNA, the CDR3 is TGTGCCAGCAGCTTTTTTCCCCAAGAGACCCAGTACTTC.

This clonotype was recorded many times. The chain combines TRBV7-2 with TRBJ2-1; 9 nucleotides agree with TRBD2. Trimming removed 4 bases from V and 5 bases from J; junction bases left unmatched: 3. This CDR3 is 14 amino acids long. Germline V lookup: CDR1 SGHTA, CDR2 FQGNSA. The CDR3: CASSSIAGDNEQFF. The CDR3, as DNA: TGTGCCAGCAGCTCAATAGCGGGAGACAATGAGCAGTTCTTC.

V is TRBV6-2 or TRBV6-3 and J is TRBJ2-3; no reliable D call. Germline assignment: CDR1 MNHEY and CDR2 SVGEGT. Trimming pared 3 bases from V and 2 bases from J, leaving 12 bases between. The CDR3 consists of 15 residues. The CDR3 region is CASSYLPAPTDTQYF. In DNA, the CDR3 is TGTGCCAGCAGTTATCTACCAGCGCCCACAGATACGCAGTATTTT.

This clonotype has at least ten counts. The CDR3 here is CASSLNPTDTQYF. CDR3 bases: TGTGCCAGCAGCTTAAACCCCACAGATACGCAGTATTTT. The rearrangement joins TRBV7-2 to TRBJ2-3, with D hard to call. The CDR3 covers 13 residues. Germline loops: CDR1 SGHTA, CDR2 FQGNSA. V was cut by 2 bases and J by 2 bases, with 5 bases left in between.

This clonotype was seen repeatedly, ten times or more. CDR3 in amino acids: CSASGTYQETQYF. The CDR3 bases are TGCTCTGCCAGCGGGACTTACCAAGAGACCCAGTACTTC. The rearrangement uses TRBV20-1 and TRBJ2-5; 7 bases are shared with TRBD2. CDR3 length equals 13 residues. Germline lookup yields CDR1 DFQATT and CDR2 SNEGSKA (reference sequence).

There are many counts of this clonotype. This rearrangement joins TRBV5-1 to TRBJ2-5; D ambiguous. V lost 4 bases to trimming and J lost 4 bases, with 8 bases between them. The CDR3 is 12 amino acids. The germline V gene has CDR1 SGHRS and CDR2 YFSETQ. The DNA of the CDR3 is TGCGCCAGCAGCGCGCTGGGAGAGACCCAGTACTTC. Its protein product is CASSALGETQYF.

In its sample, this clonotype was seen many times. The chain is built from TRBV24-1 and TRBJ2-1, with D perhaps TRBD1 or TRBD2 (6 bases each). Trimming shortened V by 5 bases and J by 7 bases, and 20 bases separated the two germline ends. Germline assignment: CDR1 KGHDR and CDR2 SFDVKD. CDR3 length equals 16 residues. The CDR3 protein is CATSVAWGASANEQFF. DNA of the CDR3: TGTGCCACCAGTGTGGCCTGGGGGGCCTCGGCAAATGAGCAGTTCTTC.

The chain combines TRBV11-2 with TRBJ2-1; D may match TRBD1 or TRBD2 (6 bases each). V was cut by 4 bases and J by 10 bases, with 11 bases left in between. The CDR3 consists of 12 residues. Germline CDR1 SGHAT, CDR2 FQNNGV. In nucleotides, the CDR3 is TGTGCCAGCAGCTCCCGGGGGCCAGAGCAGTTCTTC. Its translation: CASSSRGPEQFF. Full variable domain (outside the CDR3, taken from reference TRBV11-2 and TRBJ2-1): EAGVAQSPRYKIIEKRQSVAFWCNPISGHATLYWYQQILGQGPKLLIQFQNNGVVDDSQLPKDRFSAERLKGVDSTLKIQPAKLEDSAVYLCASSSRGPEQFFGPGTRLTVL.

The chain carries TRBV3-1 and TRBJ1-5; 7 bases map to TRBD1. V lost 2 bases and J lost 5; bases outside the gene matches: 6. The CDR3 totals 15 residues. Germline-derived CDR1 and CDR2 are LGHDT and YNNKEL (reference sequence). DNA for the CDR3: TGTGCCAGCAGCCAAAGGGACAGACCGTATCAGCCCCAGCATTTT. Its translation is CASSQRDRPYQPQHF.

This clonotype showed up many times. The rearrangement links TRBV27 to TRBJ1-2; 7 nucleotides agree with TRBD1. Germline values: CDR1 MNHEY, CDR2 SMNVEV (reference sequence). Unmatched junction bases numbered 5, after V lost 0 bases and J lost 4 bases. The CDR3 is 15 amino acids. Here the CDR3 DNA reads TGTGCCAGCAGTTTATCCGGCTACAGGGGCTATGGCTACACCTTC. This encodes CASSLSGYRGYGYTF.

The rearrangement uses TRBV6-2 or TRBV6-3 and TRBJ1-4; 7 positions agree with TRBD1. V dropped 7 bases and J dropped 0; count of bases not matched to a gene: 8. The CDR3 contains 16 residues. CDR1 is MNHEY and CDR2 is SVGEGT in the germline V gene. DNA for the CDR3: TGTGCCAGCAAACAAGACAGGGTTTCAACTAATGAAAAACTGTTTTTT. It specifies CASKQDRVSTNEKLFF.

The chain has TRBV5-1 and TRBJ2-5, with TRBD2 matching over 13 bases. The CDR3 extends over 15 amino acids. After removal of 7 bases from V and 5 bases from J, the junction contained 8 bases not matched to a gene. From germline, CDR1 is SGHRS and CDR2 YFSETQ. The chain's CDR3 is CASPGLAGLGETQYF. The CDR3, as DNA: TGCGCCAGCCCGGGACTAGCGGGATTAGGGGAGACCCAGTACTTC. The entire variable domain, with the rest obtained from reference TRBV5-1 and TRBJ2-5, is as follows: KAGVTQTPRYLIKTRGQQVTLSCSPISGHRSVSWYQQTPGQGLQFLFEYFSETQRNKGNFPGRFSGRQFSNSRSEMNVSTLELGDSALYLCASPGLAGLGETQYFGPGTRLLVL.

This clonotype occurred many times. The rearrangement joins TRBV10-3 to TRBJ2-5, with D perhaps being TRBD1 or TRBD2 (5 bases each). Trimming cost V 6 bases and J 1 base, with 9 bases left between them. This CDR3 contains 13 residues. The germline gives CDR1 ENHRY, CDR2 SYGVKD. The CDR3 sequence is CAISRDGQETQYF. The CDR3 DNA follows: TGTGCCATCAGCCGGGACGGCCAAGAGACCCAGTACTTC.

This clonotype was counted ten times or more. The chain carries TRBV5-1 and TRBJ1-1; a possible D gene is TRBD1 (5 bases). Germline CDR1 is SGHRS and CDR2 is YFSETQ. The CDR3 sequence is 13 residues long. V was pared by 4 bases and J by 1 base, with 8 bases between. The CDR3 spells CASSPGTNTEAFF. The CDR3 DNA follows: TGCGCCAGCAGCCCCGGGACGAACACTGAAGCTTTCTTT.

The chain uses TRBV24-1 and TRBJ2-2, with 7 bases aligning to TRBD2. The CDR3 sequence is 16 residues long. Per germline, CDR1 KGHDR and CDR2 SFDVKD. Trimming took 1 base from V and 3 from J; bases not matched to a gene: 4. The CDR3 region has the DNA TGTGCCACCAGTGATTTAGCAGGGAGGGACACCGGGGAGCTGTTTTTT. Its protein product is CATSDLAGRDTGELFF.

This clonotype appeared many times. The chain carries TRBV7-6 and TRBJ1-5; D ambiguous. V shed 3 bases and J shed 1 base, with 4 bases lying between them. The CDR3 contains 13 residues. Germline loops: CDR1 SGHVS, CDR2 FNYEAQ. CDR3 DNA sequence: TGTGCCAGCAGCTTGAGGAGCAATCAGCCCCAGCATTTT. This gives the protein CASSLRSNQPQHF.

This clonotype appeared many times. The CDR3 coding sequence is TGTGCCAGCAGCTTGGTGCCCCGGCGCAATGAGCAGTTCTTC. It yields the protein CASSLVPRRNEQFF. The chain has TRBV5-4 and TRBJ2-1; D unclear. The ends were cut back, 0 bases at V and 6 bases at J, with 10 bases in the middle. CDR1 and CDR2 from the germline V gene are SGHNT and YYREEE (reference sequence). The CDR3 runs 14 residues.

Ten or more counts support this clonotype. For the CDR3, the DNA is TGTGCCAGCAGCCGGGACAGGGGGCCCTCCTACGAGCAGTACTTC. Residues: CASSRDRGPSYEQYF. The J gene is TRBJ2-7, the V gene TRBV6-5; 12 positions match TRBD1. CDR1 and CDR2 (germline): MNHEY, SVGAGI. This CDR3 is 15 amino acids long. V dropped 6 bases and J dropped 0; count of bases not matched to a gene: 3.

Comments on this clonotype: This may be a read error, as it is one base from a much larger clone. The chain links TRBV5-1 to TRBJ2-6; unclear D gene. V shed 0 bases and J shed 3 bases, with 13 bases lying between them. The CDR3 contains 17 residues. Germline CDR1 is SGHRS and CDR2 is YFSETQ. The CDR3 loop is CASSLADSVGGANVLTF. As DNA, the CDR3 is TGCGCCAGCAGCTTGGCCGACTCTGTGGGTGGGGCCAACGTCCTGACTTTC. Drawing the rest from reference TRBV5-1 and TRBJ2-6, the complete variable domain is KAGVTQTPRYLIKTRGQQVTLSCSPISGHRSVSWYQQTPGQGLQFLFEYFSETQRNKGNFPGRFSGRQFSNSRSEMNVSTLELGDSALYLCASSLADSVGGANVLTFGAGSRLTVL.